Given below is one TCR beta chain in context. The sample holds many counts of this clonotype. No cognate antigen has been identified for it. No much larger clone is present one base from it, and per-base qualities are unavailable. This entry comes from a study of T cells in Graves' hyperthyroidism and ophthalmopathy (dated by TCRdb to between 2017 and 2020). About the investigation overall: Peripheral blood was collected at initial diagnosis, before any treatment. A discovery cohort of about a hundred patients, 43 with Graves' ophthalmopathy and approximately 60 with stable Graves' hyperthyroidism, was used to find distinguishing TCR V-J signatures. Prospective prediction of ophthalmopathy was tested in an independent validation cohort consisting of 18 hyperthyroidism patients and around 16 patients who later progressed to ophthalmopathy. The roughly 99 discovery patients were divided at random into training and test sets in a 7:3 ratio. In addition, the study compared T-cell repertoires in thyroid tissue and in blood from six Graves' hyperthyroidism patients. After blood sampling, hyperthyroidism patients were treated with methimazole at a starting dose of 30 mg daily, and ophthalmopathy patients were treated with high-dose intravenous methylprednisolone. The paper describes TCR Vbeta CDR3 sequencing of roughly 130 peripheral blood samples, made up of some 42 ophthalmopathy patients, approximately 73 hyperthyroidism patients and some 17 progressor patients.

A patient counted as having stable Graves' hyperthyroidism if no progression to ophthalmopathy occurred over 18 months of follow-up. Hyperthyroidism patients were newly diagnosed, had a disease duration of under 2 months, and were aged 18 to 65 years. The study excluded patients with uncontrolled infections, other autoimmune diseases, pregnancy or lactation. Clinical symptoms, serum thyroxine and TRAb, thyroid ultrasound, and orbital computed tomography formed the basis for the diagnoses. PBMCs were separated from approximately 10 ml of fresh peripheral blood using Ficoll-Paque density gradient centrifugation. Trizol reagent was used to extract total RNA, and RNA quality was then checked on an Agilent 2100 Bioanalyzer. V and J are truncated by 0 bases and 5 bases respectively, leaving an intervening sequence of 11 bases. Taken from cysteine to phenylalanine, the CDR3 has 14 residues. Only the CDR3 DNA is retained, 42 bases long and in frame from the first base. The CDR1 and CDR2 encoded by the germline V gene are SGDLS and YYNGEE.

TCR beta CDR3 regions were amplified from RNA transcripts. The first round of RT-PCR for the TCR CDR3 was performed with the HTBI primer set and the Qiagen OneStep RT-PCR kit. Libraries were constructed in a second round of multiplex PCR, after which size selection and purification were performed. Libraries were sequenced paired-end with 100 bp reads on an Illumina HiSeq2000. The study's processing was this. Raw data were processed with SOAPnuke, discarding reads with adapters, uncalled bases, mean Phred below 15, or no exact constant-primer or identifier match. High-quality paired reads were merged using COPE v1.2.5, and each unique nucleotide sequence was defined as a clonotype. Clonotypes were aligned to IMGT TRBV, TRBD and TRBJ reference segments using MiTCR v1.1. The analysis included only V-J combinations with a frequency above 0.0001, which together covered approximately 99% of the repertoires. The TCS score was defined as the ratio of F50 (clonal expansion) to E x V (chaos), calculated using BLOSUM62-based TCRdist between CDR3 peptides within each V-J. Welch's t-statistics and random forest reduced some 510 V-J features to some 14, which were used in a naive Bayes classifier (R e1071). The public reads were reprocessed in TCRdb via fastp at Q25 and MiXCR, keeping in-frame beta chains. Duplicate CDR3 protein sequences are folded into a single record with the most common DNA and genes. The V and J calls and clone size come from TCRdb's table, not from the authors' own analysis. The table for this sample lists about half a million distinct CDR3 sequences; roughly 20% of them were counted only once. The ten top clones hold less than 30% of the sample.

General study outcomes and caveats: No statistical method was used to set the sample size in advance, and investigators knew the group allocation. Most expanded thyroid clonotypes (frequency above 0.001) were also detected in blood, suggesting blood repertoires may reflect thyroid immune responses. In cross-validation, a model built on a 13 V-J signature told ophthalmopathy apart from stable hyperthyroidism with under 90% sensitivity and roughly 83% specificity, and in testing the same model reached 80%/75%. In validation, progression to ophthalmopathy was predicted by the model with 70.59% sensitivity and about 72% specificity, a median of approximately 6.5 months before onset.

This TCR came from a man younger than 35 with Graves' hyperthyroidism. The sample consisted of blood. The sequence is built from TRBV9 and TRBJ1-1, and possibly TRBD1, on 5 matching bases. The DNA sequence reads TGTGCCAGCAGCGTAGGAGACAGAGGGACTGAAGCTTTCTTT. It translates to CASSVGDRGTEAFF.